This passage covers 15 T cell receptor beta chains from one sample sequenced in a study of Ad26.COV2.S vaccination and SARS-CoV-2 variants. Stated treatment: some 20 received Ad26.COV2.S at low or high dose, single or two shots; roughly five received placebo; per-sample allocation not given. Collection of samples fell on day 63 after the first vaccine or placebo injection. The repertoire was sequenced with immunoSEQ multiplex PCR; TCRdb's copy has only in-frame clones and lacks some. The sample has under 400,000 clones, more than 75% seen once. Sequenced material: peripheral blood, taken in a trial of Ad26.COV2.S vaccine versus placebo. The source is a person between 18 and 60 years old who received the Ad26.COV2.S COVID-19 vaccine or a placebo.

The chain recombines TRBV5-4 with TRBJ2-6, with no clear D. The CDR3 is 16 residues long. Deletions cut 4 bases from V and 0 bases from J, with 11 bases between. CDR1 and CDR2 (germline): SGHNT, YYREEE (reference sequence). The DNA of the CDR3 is TGTGCCAGCAGCACTGGACGGATCTCTGGGGCCAACGTCCTGACTTTC. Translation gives CASSTGRISGANVLTF.

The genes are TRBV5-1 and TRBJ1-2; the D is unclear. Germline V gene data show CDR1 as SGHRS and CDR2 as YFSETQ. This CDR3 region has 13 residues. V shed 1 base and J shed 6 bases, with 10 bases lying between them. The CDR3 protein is CASSLSGLDGYTF. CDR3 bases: TGCGCCAGCAGCTTGTCCGGGCTGGATGGCTACACCTTC.

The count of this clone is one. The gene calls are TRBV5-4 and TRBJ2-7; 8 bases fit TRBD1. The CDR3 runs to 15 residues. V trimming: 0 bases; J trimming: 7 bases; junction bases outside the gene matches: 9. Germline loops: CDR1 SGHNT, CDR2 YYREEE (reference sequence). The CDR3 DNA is TGTGCCAGCAGCTTGGAGCAGGGGGCGTCACGGGAGCAGTACTTC. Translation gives CASSLEQGASREQYF.

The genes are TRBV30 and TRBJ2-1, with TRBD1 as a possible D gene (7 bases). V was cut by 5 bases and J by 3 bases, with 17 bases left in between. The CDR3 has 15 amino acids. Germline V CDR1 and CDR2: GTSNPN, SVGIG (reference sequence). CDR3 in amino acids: CAWGLEGAIYNEQFF. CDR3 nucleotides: TGTGCCTGGGGGTTGGAGGGGGCGATCTACAATGAGCAGTTCTTC.

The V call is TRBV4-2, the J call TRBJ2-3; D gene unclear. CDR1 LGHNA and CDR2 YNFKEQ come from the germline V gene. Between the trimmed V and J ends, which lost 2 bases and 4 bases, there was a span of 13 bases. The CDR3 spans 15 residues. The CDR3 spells CASSQTSPKADTQYF. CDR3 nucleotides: TGTGCCAGCAGCCAAACTTCACCTAAGGCAGATACGCAGTATTTT.

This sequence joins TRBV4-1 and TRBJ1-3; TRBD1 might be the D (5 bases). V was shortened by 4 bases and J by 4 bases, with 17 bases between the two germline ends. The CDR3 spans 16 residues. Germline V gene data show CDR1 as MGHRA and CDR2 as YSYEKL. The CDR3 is CASSPAGRERGNTIYF. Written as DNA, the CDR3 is TGCGCCAGCAGCCCAGCAGGCAGGGAACGCGGAAACACCATATATTTT.

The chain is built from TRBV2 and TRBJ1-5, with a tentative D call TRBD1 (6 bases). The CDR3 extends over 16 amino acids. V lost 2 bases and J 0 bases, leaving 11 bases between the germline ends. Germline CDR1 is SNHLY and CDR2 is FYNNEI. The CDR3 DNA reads TGTGCCAGCAGTGAATTAAGGACAGCTAGCAATCAGCCCCAGCATTTT. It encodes CASSELRTASNQPQHF. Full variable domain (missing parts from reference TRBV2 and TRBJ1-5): EPEVTQTPSHQVTQMGQEVILRCVPISNHLYFYWYRQILGQKVEFLVSFYNNEISEKSEIFDDQFSVERPDGSNFTLKIRSTKLEDSAMYFCASSELRTASNQPQHFGDGTRLSIL.

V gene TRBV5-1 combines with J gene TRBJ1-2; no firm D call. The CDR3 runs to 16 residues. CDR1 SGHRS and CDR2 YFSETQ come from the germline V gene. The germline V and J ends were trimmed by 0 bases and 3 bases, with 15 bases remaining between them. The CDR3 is CASSLGGAGGDYGYTF. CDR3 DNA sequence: TGCGCCAGCAGCTTGGGCGGCGCGGGTGGCGACTATGGCTACACCTTC.

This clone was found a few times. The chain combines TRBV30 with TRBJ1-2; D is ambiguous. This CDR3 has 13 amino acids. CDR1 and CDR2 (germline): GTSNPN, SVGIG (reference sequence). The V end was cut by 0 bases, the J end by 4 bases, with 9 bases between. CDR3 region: CAWSVQVLYGYTF. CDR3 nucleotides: TGTGCCTGGAGTGTACAAGTCCTCTATGGCTACACCTTC.

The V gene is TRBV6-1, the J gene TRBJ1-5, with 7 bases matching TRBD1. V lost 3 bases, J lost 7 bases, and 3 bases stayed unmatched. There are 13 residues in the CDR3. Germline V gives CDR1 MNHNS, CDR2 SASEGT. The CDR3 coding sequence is TGTGCCAGCAGTGAGACAGGGATCCAGCCCCAGCATTTT. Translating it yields CASSETGIQPQHF.

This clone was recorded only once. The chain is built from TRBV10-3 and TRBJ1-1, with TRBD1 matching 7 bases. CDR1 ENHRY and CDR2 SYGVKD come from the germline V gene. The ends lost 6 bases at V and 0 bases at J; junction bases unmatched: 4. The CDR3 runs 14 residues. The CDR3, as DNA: TGTGCCATCAGGAGGGACAGCCTGAACACTGAAGCTTTCTTT. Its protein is CAIRRDSLNTEAFF.

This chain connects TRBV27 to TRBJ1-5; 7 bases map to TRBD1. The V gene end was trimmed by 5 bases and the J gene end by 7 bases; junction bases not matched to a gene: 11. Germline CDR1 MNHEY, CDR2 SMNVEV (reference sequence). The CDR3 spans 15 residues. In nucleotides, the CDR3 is TGTGCCAGCAGTCCCCGACAGGGAAGCTTACAGCCCCAGCATTTT. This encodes CASSPRQGSLQPQHF.

The CDR3 loop reads CASSPQARGGLNNEQFF. The DNA for the CDR3 is TGTGCCAGCTCACCACAAGCGCGGGGGGGGCTTAACAATGAGCAGTTCTTC. This sequence joins TRBV18 and TRBJ2-1; 9 bases are shared with TRBD2. The CDR3 is 17 amino acids. Germline loops: CDR1 KGHSH, CDR2 LQKENI. Trimming cost V 1 base and J 5 bases; bases outside gene matches: 9. The full variable domain, its missing parts supplied by reference TRBV18 and TRBJ2-1, is NAGVMQNPRHLVRRRGQEARLRCSPMKGHSHVYWYRQLPEEGLKFMVYLQKENIIDESGMPKERFSAEFPKEGPSILRIQQVVRGDSAAYFCASSPQARGGLNNEQFFGPGTRLTVL.

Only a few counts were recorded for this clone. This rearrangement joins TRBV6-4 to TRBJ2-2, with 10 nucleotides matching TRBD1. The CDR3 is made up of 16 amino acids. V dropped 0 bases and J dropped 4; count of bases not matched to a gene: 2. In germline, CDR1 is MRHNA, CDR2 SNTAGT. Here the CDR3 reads CASSDSRTGGTGELFF. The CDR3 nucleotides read TGTGCCAGCAGTGACTCGAGGACAGGGGGCACCGGGGAGCTGTTTTTT.

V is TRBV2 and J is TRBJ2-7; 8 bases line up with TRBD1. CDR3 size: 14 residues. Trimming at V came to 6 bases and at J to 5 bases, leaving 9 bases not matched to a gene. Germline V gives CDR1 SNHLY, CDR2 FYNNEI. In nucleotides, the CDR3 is TGTGCCAGCAGCCGACAGGGGCGGCTGGACGAGCAGTACTTC. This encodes CASSRQGRLDEQYF.